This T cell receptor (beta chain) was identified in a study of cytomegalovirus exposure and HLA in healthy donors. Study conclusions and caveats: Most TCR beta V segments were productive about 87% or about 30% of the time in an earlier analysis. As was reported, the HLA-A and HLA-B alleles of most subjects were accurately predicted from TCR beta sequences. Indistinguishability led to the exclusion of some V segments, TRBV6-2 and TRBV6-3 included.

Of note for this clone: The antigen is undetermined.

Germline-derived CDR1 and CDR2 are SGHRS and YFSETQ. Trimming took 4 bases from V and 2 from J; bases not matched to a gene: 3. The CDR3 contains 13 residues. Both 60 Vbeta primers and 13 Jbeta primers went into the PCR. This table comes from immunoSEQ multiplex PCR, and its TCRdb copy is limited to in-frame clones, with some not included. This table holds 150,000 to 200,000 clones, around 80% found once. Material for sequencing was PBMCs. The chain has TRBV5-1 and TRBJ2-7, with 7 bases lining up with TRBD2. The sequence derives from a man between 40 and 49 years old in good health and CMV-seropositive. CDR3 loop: CASSGRGAYEQYF. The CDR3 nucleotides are TGCGCCAGCAGCGGGAGGGGAGCCTACGAGCAGTACTTC.